This TCR beta chain was sequenced for a study of PD-1 blockade in mismatch repair-deficient tumors. General study results and limits: After pembrolizumab, tumor-resident clones rose rapidly, then generally contracted before radiologic responses.

TCRdb's table, derived via immunoSEQ multiplex PCR, lists solely in-frame clones and lacks some. The sample records 100,000 to 150,000 clones, 88% being singletons. On this clone itself: No antigen is known for it.

V was trimmed by 3 bases and J by 4 bases, leaving 12 bases between them. The CDR3 is 14 amino acids. The V gene's germline CDR1 is SGHNT and CDR2 YENEEA. The TCR-sequenced patients were a few responders to pembrolizumab. This chain uses TRBV11-3 with TRBJ1-1; D remains unclear. This TCR was recovered from an adult with mismatch repair-deficient cancer. The input for sequencing was peripheral blood, taken roughly 67 weeks after starting pembrolizumab. The CDR3 reads CASSFIVSGTEAFF. CDR3 nucleotides: TGTGCCAGCAGCTTTATTGTGTCGGGCACTGAAGCTTTCTTT.